This T cell receptor (beta chain) was captured by sequencing in a study of cytomegalovirus exposure and HLA in healthy donors. V was pared by 3 bases and J by 2 bases, with 11 bases between. The CDR3 runs 14 residues. CDR1 MNHEY and CDR2 SMNVEV come from the germline V gene (reference sequence). The PCR had 60 Vbeta and 13 Jbeta primers. As handled by the study authors: Later reanalysis found roughly 80 million unique TCR beta chains, around 9.9 million of them shared. TCRdb keeps only in-frame clones here, not all; method: immunoSEQ multiplex PCR. V, J and clone size were drawn from that table, and D and trimming were deduced from the DNA. The data contain 90,000 to 110,000 clones, 83% of them singletons. At the time of sampling, donors were nominally healthy, though unrecorded immune exposures were likely.

The sequenced material came from PBMCs. The receptor comes from a man younger than 30 in good health and CMV-seronegative. The V and J genes are TRBV27 and TRBJ2-7, with a tentative D call TRBD1 (5 bases). CDR3 residues: CASSLTAVPYEQYF. The CDR3 region has the DNA TGTGCCAGCAGTTTGACAGCCGTTCCCTACGAGCAGTACTTC.